One and the same sample provided the 22 T cell receptor beta chains below, sequenced in a study of glioma-infiltrating T cells. Using RNA template, CDR3s of TCR alpha and beta were amplified with iRepertoire arm-PCR. In TCRdb, the multiplex PCR reads were re-called with MiXCR into one record per CDR3 protein. Of about 93,000 distinct CDR3 sequences listed, about 37% were seen once; the top ten hold more than 30%. Sequences were obtained from glioma tissue, nonneoplastic brain tissue, or PBMCs (not recorded which). Receptors were obtained from a human donor with low-grade glioma or glioblastoma, undergoing nonglioma brain surgery, or in good health (not recorded which).

As regards this clonotype: This CDR3 fails to terminate in the conserved phenylalanine or tryptophan, so it likely reflects a read error. The V and J genes are TRBV20-1 and TRBJ1-2; D remains ambiguous. Germline-derived CDR1 and CDR2 are DFQATT and SNEGSKA (reference sequence). The CDR3 has 11 residues. V gave up 6 bases and J gave up 4 bases, with 9 bases separating them. The CDR3 sequence: CSACWLYGYTY. CDR3 nucleotides: TGCAGTGCGTGCTGGCTCTATGGCTACACCTAC.

The V call is TRBV28, the J call TRBJ1-1; 8 bases fit TRBD1. CDR3 length equals 14 residues. The J segment lost 4 bases and the V segment lost 7 bases, leaving 8 bases of the junction unmatched. From germline, CDR1 is MDHEN and CDR2 SYDVKM. CDR3: CASNVRGRGTEAFF. The CDR3 DNA reads as TGTGCCAGCAACGTCAGGGGGCGAGGCACTGAAGCTTTCTTT.

There are many counts of this clonotype. The V gene is TRBV4-1, the J gene TRBJ2-3, with D maybe TRBD2 (7 bases). The CDR3 spans 17 residues. Looked up from germline, CDR1 is MGHRA and CDR2 is YSYEKL. Trimming cost V 1 base and J 2 bases, with 16 bases left between them. The CDR3 loop reads CASSQGIRAGATDTQYF. The DNA of the CDR3 is TGCGCCAGCAGCCAAGGGATCAGGGCGGGGGCCACAGATACGCAGTATTTT.

About this clonotype itself: At one end the junction does not follow the germline gene, possibly because of a read error. The chain employs TRBV30 and TRBJ1-2; D not certain. The CDR3 covers 13 residues. Germline assignment: CDR1 GTSNPN and CDR2 SVGIG (reference sequence). CDR3 coding DNA: TGTGCCTGGAGTGTTGACGGAAACTATGGATACAACTTC. Translation: CAWSVDGNYGYNF. The variable domain in full, with the rest retrieved from reference TRBV30 and TRBJ1-2, is SQTIHQWPATLVQPVGSPLSLECTVEGTSNPNLYWYRQAAGRGLQLLFYSVGIGQISSEVPQNLSASRPQDRQFILSSKKLLLSDSGFYLCAWSVDGNYGYNFGSGTRLTVV.

As regards this clonotype: In this CDR3 the conserved last residue, phenylalanine or tryptophan, is missing, so a read error is likely. The rearrangement links TRBV12-3 or TRBV12-4 to TRBJ1-1; D may be TRBD1 (5 bases). The CDR3 extends over 14 amino acids. The V end lost 6 bases, the J end lost 5 bases, and 16 bases lay between the germline ends. DNA for the CDR3: TGTGCCAGCAGCCTTACAGTGGGGGGAACTGAAGCTTTCCTT. As protein: CASSLTVGGTEAFL.

This clonotype came up many times. The CDR3 sequence is CSARDYVRRETQYF. The CDR3 coding sequence is TGCAGTGCTAGAGATTACGTCAGACGGGAGACCCAGTACTTC. The chain recombines TRBV20-1 with TRBJ2-5, with no clear D. The CDR3 totals 14 residues. The V gene's germline CDR1 is DFQATT and CDR2 SNEGSKA (reference sequence). V shed 0 bases and J shed 5 bases, with 13 bases lying between them.

This clonotype was counted at least ten times. This sequence joins TRBV14 and TRBJ2-1; TRBD2 might be the D (6 bases). V shed 0 bases and J shed 8 bases, with 17 bases lying between them. The CDR3 is 16 residues long. The V gene's germline CDR1 is SGHDN and CDR2 FVKESK. CDR3 nucleotides: TGTGCCAGCAGCCAAGATTGGGGTGTGGTAGCGGATGAGCAGTTCTTC. Translated: CASSQDWGVVADEQFF.

This clonotype was seen at least ten times. V and J are TRBV19 and TRBJ1-2; tentatively, D is TRBD1 (5 bases). The germline V gene has CDR1 LNHDA and CDR2 SQIVND (reference sequence). V was shortened by 10 bases and J by 1 base, with 16 bases between the two germline ends. CDR3 length equals 14 residues. CDR3 sequence: CATNRGGDNYGYTF. The CDR3 bases are TGTGCCACCAATCGGGGAGGGGATAACTATGGCTACACCTTC.

J is TRBJ2-6 and V is TRBV9; 7 positions agree with TRBD1. The V gene end was trimmed by 3 bases and the J gene end by 0 bases; junction bases not matched to a gene: 9. The CDR3 runs 18 residues. Looked up from germline, CDR1 is SGDLS and CDR2 is YYNGEE. The CDR3 spells CASSARTGISSGANVLTF. The DNA of the CDR3 is TGTGCCAGCAGCGCGAGGACAGGTATAAGCTCTGGGGCCAACGTCCTGACTTTC.

This clonotype was seen a single time. A read error is likely, as this CDR3 ends without the conserved phenylalanine or tryptophan. The chain links TRBV27 to TRBJ1-6; D gene unclear. CDR1 is MNHEY and CDR2 is SMNVEV in the germline V gene (reference sequence). Trimming stripped 5 bases from V and 7 bases from J, with 12 bases between. The CDR3 loop spans 14 amino acids. The CDR3 is CASSPLHANSPLHS. The DNA for the CDR3 is TGTGCCAGCAGTCCCCTACATGCCAATTCACCCCTCCACTCT.

This clonotype has ten or more counts. The chain joins TRBV24-1 to TRBJ2-5, with 10 bases identical to TRBD2. Germline V gene lookup returns CDR1 KGHDR and CDR2 SFDVKD. V shed 9 bases and J 4 bases; nucleotides not matched to a gene: 10. This CDR3 comprises 15 residues. The CDR3 protein is CATSPGLAKPETQYF. CDR3 nucleotides: TGTGCCACCTCCCCGGGACTAGCGAAGCCAGAGACCCAGTACTTC.

At least ten counts were recorded for this clonotype. The chain couples TRBV11-3 to TRBJ2-7, with no clear D. The V end was cut by 4 bases, the J end by 0 bases, with 19 bases between. The germline V gene has CDR1 SGHNT and CDR2 YENEEA. The CDR3 sequence is 17 residues long. CDR3 coding DNA: TGTGCCAGCAGCTCCGTTGGGGTAGGCTATATCTCCTACGAGCAGTACTTC. Residues: CASSSVGVGYISYEQYF.

This clonotype has at least ten counts. V and J are TRBV29-1 and TRBJ2-1, with 10 bases lining up with TRBD2. This CDR3 spans 15 amino acids. The germline V gene has CDR1 SQVTM and CDR2 ANQGSEA. V lost 3 bases, J lost 4 bases, and 6 bases stayed unmatched. CDR3 protein: CSVDTSGTLYNEQFF. CDR3 bases: TGCAGCGTTGACACTAGCGGGACCTTGTACAATGAGCAGTTCTTC.

This clonotype has ten or more counts. The J gene is TRBJ2-5, the V gene TRBV4-1, with D tentatively TRBD1 (6 bases). Per the germline V gene, CDR1 is MGHRA and CDR2 is YSYEKL. The CDR3 extends over 14 amino acids. V lost 0 bases and J lost 5, with 10 bases in between. The CDR3 DNA reads as TGCGCCAGCAGCCAAGACAGGGGATTTGAGACCCAGTACTTC. This translates into CASSQDRGFETQYF.

The chain has TRBV7-9 and TRBJ2-1, with TRBD1 identical over 8 bases. V shed 4 bases and J 5 bases; nucleotides not matched to a gene: 4. CDR1 SEHNR and CDR2 FQNEAQ come from the germline V gene (reference sequence). This CDR3 region has 14 residues. Here the CDR3 DNA reads TGTGCCAGCAGCTCCGGACAGGGTGACAATGAGCAGTTCTTC. It yields the protein CASSSGQGDNEQFF. Based on the CDR3 plus reference TRBV7-9 and TRBJ2-1, the full variable domain is DTGVSQNPRHKITKRGQNVTFRCDPISEHNRLYWYRQTLGQGPEFLTYFQNEAQLEKSRLLSDRFSAERPKGSFSTLEIQRTEQGDSAMYLCASSSGQGDNEQFFGPGTRLTVL.

This clonotype was picked up many times. The chain is built from TRBV19 and TRBJ2-2; TRBD2 might be the D (6 bases). Germline V gene lookup returns CDR1 LNHDA and CDR2 SQIVND (reference sequence). Trimming took off 6 bases at V and 5 bases at J, with 13 bases between the two ends. The CDR3 totals 14 residues. The DNA of the CDR3 is TGTGCCAGTAGCCGGTTTAGCGGAACCGGGGAGCTGTTTTTT. Its translation: CASSRFSGTGELFF.

This clonotype was found many times. The chain links TRBV12-5 to TRBJ2-2; no firm D call. The germline V gene has CDR1 LGHNT and CDR2 FRNRAP. The CDR3 loop spans 13 amino acids. V was shortened by 8 bases and J by 1 base, with 8 bases between the two germline ends. CDR3: CASRIENTGELFF. DNA for the CDR3: TGTGCTAGTCGAATTGAGAACACCGGGGAGCTGTTTTTT.

This clonotype was found many times. V and J are TRBV6-6 and TRBJ2-7, with TRBD2 identical over 9 bases. Germline CDR1 MNHNY, CDR2 SVGAGI (reference sequence). J gave up 2 bases and V 2 bases, and 1 base lay outside the gene matches. CDR3 size: 14 residues. CDR3 DNA: TGTGCCAGCAGTTACGCGGGAGGGCCCTACGAGCAGTACTTC. It translates to CASSYAGGPYEQYF.

This rearrangement joins TRBV2 to TRBJ2-3; 8 bases agree with TRBD2. Germline lookup yields CDR1 SNHLY and CDR2 FYNNEI. This CDR3 has 17 residues. The trim removed 6 bases at V and 3 bases at J, leaving 14 bases unmatched. For the CDR3, the DNA is TGTGCCAGCAGCGATGCGGAAACTAGCGGTAGGACAGATACGCAGTATTTT. This encodes CASSDAETSGRTDTQYF.

About this clonotype itself: Given a much more abundant clone one base away, this may be a read error. The chain uses TRBV19 and TRBJ2-4; tentative D call: TRBD1 (6 bases). CDR1 and CDR2 from the germline V gene are LNHDA and SQIVND (reference sequence). CDR3 length: 14 amino acids. V gave up 5 bases and J gave up 4 bases, with 12 bases separating them. For the CDR3, the DNA is TGTGCCAGTAGTCTGGGACATATTAAAAACATTCAGTACTTC. Its translation: CASSLGHIKNIQYF.

This clonotype was seen at least ten times. The CDR3 reads CASSIVTTSSLFNEQFF. CDR3 coding DNA: TGTGCCAGTAGTATAGTGACGACATCAAGCTTATTTAATGAGCAGTTCTTC. This sequence joins TRBV19 and TRBJ2-1; D is unresolved. Trimming took 1 base from V and 7 from J, leaving 20 bases between them. CDR3 length: 17 amino acids. The germline gives CDR1 LNHDA, CDR2 SQIVND (reference sequence).

Of note for this clonotype: Given a much more abundant clone one base away, this may be a read error. The genes are TRBV19 and TRBJ2-2; D gene uncertain. The CDR3 length is 13 residues. V was trimmed by 7 bases and J by 6 bases, leaving 12 bases between them. CDR1 is LNHDA, CDR2 SQIVND, per germline (reference sequence). CDR3 loop: CASTTSLAGELFF. For the CDR3, the DNA is TGTGCCAGTACCACCAGCCTCGCCGGGGAGCTGTTTTTT.